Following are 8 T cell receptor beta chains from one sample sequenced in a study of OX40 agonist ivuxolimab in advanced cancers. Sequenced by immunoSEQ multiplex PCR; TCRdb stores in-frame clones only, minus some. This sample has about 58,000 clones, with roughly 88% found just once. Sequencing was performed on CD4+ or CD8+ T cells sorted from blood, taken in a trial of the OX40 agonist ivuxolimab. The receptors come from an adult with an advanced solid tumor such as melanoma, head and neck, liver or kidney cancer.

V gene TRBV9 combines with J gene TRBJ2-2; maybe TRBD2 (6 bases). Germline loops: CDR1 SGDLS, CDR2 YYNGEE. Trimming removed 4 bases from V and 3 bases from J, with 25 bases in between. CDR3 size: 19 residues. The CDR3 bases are TGTGCCAGCAGCCCCCGTGGAGGGACGGGGTTAGGGGACACCGGGGAGCTGTTTTTT. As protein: CASSPRGGTGLGDTGELFF.

This CDR3 is CASSREIVLAGEIYEQYF. As DNA, the CDR3 is TGCGCCAGCAGCCGCGAAATCGTACTAGCGGGAGAAATCTACGAGCAGTACTTC. This chain uses TRBV4-1 with TRBJ2-7; 11 bases map to TRBD2. V dropped 4 bases and J dropped 3; count of bases not matched to a gene: 14. This CDR3 region has 18 residues. CDR1 and CDR2 (germline): MGHRA, YSYEKL.

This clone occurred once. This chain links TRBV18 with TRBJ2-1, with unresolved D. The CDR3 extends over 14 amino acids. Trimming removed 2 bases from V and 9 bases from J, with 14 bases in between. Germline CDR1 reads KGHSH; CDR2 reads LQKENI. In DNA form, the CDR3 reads TGTGCCAGCTCACCAACCGGGCCTCCGACTGAGCAGTTCTTC. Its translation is CASSPTGPPTEQFF.

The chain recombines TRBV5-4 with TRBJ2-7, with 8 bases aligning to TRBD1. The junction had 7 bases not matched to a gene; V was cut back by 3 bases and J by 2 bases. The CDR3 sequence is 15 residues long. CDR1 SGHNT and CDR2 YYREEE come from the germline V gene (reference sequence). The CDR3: CASSSPGQATYEQYF. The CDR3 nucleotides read TGTGCCAGCAGCTCACCGGGACAGGCGACCTACGAGCAGTACTTC. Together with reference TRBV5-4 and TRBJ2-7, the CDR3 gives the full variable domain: ETGVTQSPTHLIKTRGQQVTLRCSSQSGHNTVSWYQQALGQGPQFIFQYYREEENGRGNFPPRFSGLQFPNYSSELNVNALELDDSALYLCASSSPGQATYEQYFGPGTRLTVT.

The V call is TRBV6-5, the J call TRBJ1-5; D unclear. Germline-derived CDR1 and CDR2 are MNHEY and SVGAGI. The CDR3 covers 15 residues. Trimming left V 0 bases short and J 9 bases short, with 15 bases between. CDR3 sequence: CASSYSRTALWPQHF. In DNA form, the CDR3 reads TGTGCCAGCAGTTACTCTCGGACGGCCCTTTGGCCCCAGCATTTT.

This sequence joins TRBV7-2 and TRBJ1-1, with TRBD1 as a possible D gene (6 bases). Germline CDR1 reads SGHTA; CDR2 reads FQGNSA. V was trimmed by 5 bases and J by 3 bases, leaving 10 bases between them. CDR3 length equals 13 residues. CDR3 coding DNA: TGTGCCAGCAGCAAACAGGGTTACACTGAAGCTTTCTTT. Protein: CASSKQGYTEAFF.

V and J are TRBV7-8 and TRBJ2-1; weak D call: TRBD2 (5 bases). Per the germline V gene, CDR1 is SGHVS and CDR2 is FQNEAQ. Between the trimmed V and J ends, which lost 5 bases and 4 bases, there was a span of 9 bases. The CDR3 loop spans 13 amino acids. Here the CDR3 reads CASSLSGYNEQFF. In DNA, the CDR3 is TGTGCCAGCAGCCTGAGCGGTTACAATGAGCAGTTCTTC.

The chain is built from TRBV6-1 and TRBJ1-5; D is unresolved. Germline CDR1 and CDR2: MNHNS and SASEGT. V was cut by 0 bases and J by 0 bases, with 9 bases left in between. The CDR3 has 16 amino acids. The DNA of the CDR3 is TGTGCCAGCAGTGAAGCGGTCGGTACTAGCAATCAGCCCCAGCATTTT. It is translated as CASSEAVGTSNQPQHF.